This is a list of T cell receptor beta chains from one sample in a study of CD8+ T cells in alopecia areata. Sequencing used immunoSEQ multiplex PCR; TCRdb keeps in-frame clones, though not all of them. The sample has roughly 130,000 clones; 45% to 65% are singletons. The sequenced sample was CD4+ T cells sorted from blood, obtained at week 0. The source of these receptors is a human donor with alopecia areata. CDR3s include the opening cysteine and the closing phenylalanine or tryptophan. D genes are given only for firm matches. For some rows the clone size is stated as once, few or many, or as a class when expanded; others skip it.

DNA	CDR3	size	J	V	D
TGTGCCAGCAGCTTAACGCCAGGGGCATCCTACGAGCAGTACTTC	CASSLTPGASYEQYF	-	TRBJ2-7	TRBV7-3	-
TGTGCCAGCAGGAAAGGGACAGGGAAGTTTCAGCCCCAGCATTTT	CASRKGTGKFQPQHF	-	TRBJ1-5	TRBV2	TRBD1
TGCGCCAGCAGCCCTCCTAGCGGGAGTCTCTACAATGAGCAGTTCTTC	CASSPPSGSLYNEQFF	once	TRBJ2-1	TRBV4-1	TRBD2
TGTGCCAGCAGTGAAGCACAGGGGATGGAGACCCAGTACTTC	CASSEAQGMETQYF	-	TRBJ2-5	TRBV2	TRBD1
TGCGCCAGCAGCCGATCCAGGACACCAGATACGCAGTATTTT	CASSRSRTPDTQYF	-	TRBJ2-3	TRBV5-1	-
TGTGCCAGCAGCCAAGATAAAGCGGGGGGGCCGAACACCGGGGAGCTGTTTTTT	CASSQDKAGGPNTGELFF	-	TRBJ2-2	TRBV4-2	TRBD2
TGTGCCAGCAGCTTGGGGGGTGCCGTCAATCAGCCCCAGCATTTT	CASSLGGAVNQPQHF	-	TRBJ1-5	TRBV11-2	-
TGCAGTGCTGAACCCAATGAGCAGTTCTTC	CSAEPNEQFF	-	TRBJ2-1	TRBV20-1	-
TGCGCCAGCAGCTTAGGGCTGGAGAACACTGAAGCTTTCTTT	CASSLGLENTEAFF	-	TRBJ1-1	TRBV5-1	-
TGTGCCAGCAGTTTGGGGGGGCAGAGTCAGCCCCAGCATTTT	CASSLGGQSQPQHF	-	TRBJ1-5	TRBV6-5	-
TGTGCCACCAGCAGAGGGGGCGCATGGGATACGCAGTATTTT	CATSRGGAWDTQYF	-	TRBJ2-3	TRBV15	-
TGTGCCAGCAGTTACGGGCAGGATGAGCAGTTCTTC	CASSYGQDEQFF	few	TRBJ2-1	TRBV6-5	-
TGTGCCAGCAGCTCTTACTACGAGCAGTACTTC	CASSSYYEQYF	-	TRBJ2-7	TRBV7-3	-
TGTGCCAGCAGCCCCCGCTCCGGAGGAATCCGAGAGACCCAGTACTTC	CASSPRSGGIRETQYF	-	TRBJ2-5	TRBV27	-
TGTGCCAGCAGCTTAACAGGACAGGCAAATCAGCCCCAGCATTTT	CASSLTGQANQPQHF	-	TRBJ1-5	TRBV7-2	TRBD1
TGTGCCAGCTTGGGACTAGCGGGAGGTGATGAGCAGTACTTC	CASLGLAGGDEQYF	-	TRBJ2-7	TRBV25-1	TRBD2